The present T cell receptor beta chain was sequenced within a study of T cell repertoires in cytomegalovirus infection (dated by TCRdb to the late 2010s). For the study in its entirety: Peptide stimulations targeted recently identified HLA-C-restricted CMV epitopes, whose presentation resists viral immunomodulation, together with well-studied HLA-B-restricted epitopes. The HLA type of each donor mattered for the analysis, because public TCR beta signatures pointed to carriage of CMV infection along with the matching HLA type.

Sequencer: Illumina HiSeq 1500. The public reads were reprocessed in TCRdb via fastp at Q25 and MiXCR, keeping in-frame beta chains. Every distinct CDR3 protein forms one entry, paired with its most common genes and DNA. The sample contains over 45,000 distinct CDR3 sequences, about 21% of them found a single time. The ten top clones hold 53% of the sample. Here is what the overall study found, with its caveats: The ex vivo response was dominated by HLA-C-restricted CMV-specific TCR beta clonotypes, which also provided the single most frequent clonotype in two of eight donors. Cumulative frequency of public TCR beta family members discriminated carriers of CMV infection plus the relevant HLA type in this cohort and an independent approximately 360-donor cohort.

Sample treatment or condition, as interpreted from the label and publication: in vitro stimulation with specific CMV peptide epitopes to enrich CMV-specific T cells. The sample holds many counts of this clonotype. Its binding antigen is unknown. Nothing much larger sits one base from this clone, and base qualities are not available. From the cysteine up to the phenylalanine, the CDR3 has a length of 15 residues. The sequence is cut down to CDR3 DNA, 45 bases in frame from base 1. The germline V and J ends show losses of 5 bases and 0 bases respectively, and no gene match explains 4 bases of the junction. The germline V gene encodes CDR1 SGHTA and CDR2 FQGNSA.

The sample consisted of CD8+ T cells from cultured PBMCs, taken from culture after CMV antigen stimulation. The sequence is built from TRBV7-2 and TRBJ2-7; TRBD2 matches 10 bases in the middle. The source is a human donor in good health (CMV status not recorded). Some clones in this sample may be carry-over from other donors' samples. The bases are TGTGCCAGCAGCCCACTAGCGGGGTCCTCCTACGAGCAGTACTTC. This is translated as CASSPLAGSSYEQYF. Outside the CDR3, residues come from the reference TRBV7-2 and TRBJ2-7 proteins, so the full variable domain is: GAGVSQSPSNKVTEKGKDVELRCDPISGHTALYWYRQSLGQGLEFLIYFQGNSAPDKSGLPSDRFSAERTGGSVSTLTIQRTQQEDSAVYLCASSPLAGSSYEQYFGPGTRLTVT.